This record looks at one T cell receptor beta chain sequence and its context. This sample is drawn from a study of blood T cell repertoires in COVID-19. Overall study: COVID-19 samples from acute and convalescent phases originated in the United States, Italy and Spain. The analysed material was cDNA or gDNA that came from T cells, B-cell-depleted T cells, or PBMCs.

Trimming removed 2 bases from V and 6 bases from J; junction bases left unmatched: 3. CDR3 length: 14 residues. Germline V gene lookup returns CDR1 SNHLY and CDR2 FYNNEI. Authors' analysis steps: Amplification of reference gene primers provided the estimated nucleated cell counts. Sequenced by immunoSEQ multiplex PCR; TCRdb stores in-frame clones only, minus some. From that table come the V and J calls and clone size; the DNA was used to work out D and trimming. The data hold 43,000 or so clones, with about 80% observed a single time. The receptor's source is a woman aged 60-75 years with acute or convalescent COVID-19. The chain is built from TRBV2 and TRBJ1-5; 8 bases line up with TRBD1. The specimen sequenced was peripheral blood. The CDR3 spells CASSETGGLQPQHF. The DNA for the CDR3 is TGTGCCAGCAGTGAAACAGGGGGACTTCAGCCCCAGCATTTT.